A selection of T cell receptor beta chains follows, all from one sample in a study of blood T cell repertoires in COVID-19. Only in-frame clones appear in the TCRdb table, and some are missing; sequencing was by immunoSEQ multiplex PCR. The profile shows some 200,000 clones, 70% to 85% of them singletons. Sequencing was done on a sample of peripheral blood. The receptors stem from a human donor in a cohort sampled during active COVID-19. The CDR3 runs from the conserved cysteine through the conserved F or W. A D gene is named only where the DNA matches it firmly.

v_gene	len	d_gene	j_gene	CDR3aa
TRBV19	13	NA	TRBJ2-7	CASIKVRTYEQYF
TRBV24-1	12	NA	TRBJ1-2	CATSDQQGGYTF
TRBV7-9	15	NA	TRBJ1-1	CASSETTTRGTEAFF
TRBV28	14	NA	TRBJ2-1	CASIQAAADNEQFF
TRBV15	15	TRBD1	TRBJ1-1	CATLRDRVTNTEAFF
TRBV7-9	14	NA	TRBJ2-5	CASSFVREVETQYF
TRBV18	15	NA	TRBJ2-5	CASSPIAGEGETQYF
TRBV19	16	NA	TRBJ1-1	CASTPYGTSMNTEAFF
TRBV28	16	TRBD2	TRBJ2-1	CASSSLAEAHYNEQFF
TRBV27	16	TRBD1	TRBJ2-3	CASSLPPGQGTDTQYF
TRBV7-9	13	TRBD1	TRBJ2-1	CASSLVGGLKQFF
TRBV28	15	TRBD1	TRBJ1-5	CASRHGQGLDQPQHF
TRBV27	13	NA	TRBJ2-3	CASSLSGTDTQYF
TRBV27	15	NA	TRBJ2-7	CASREMGRIAYEQYF
TRBV5-1	15	NA	TRBJ1-2	CASSFGNQGRIGYTF
TRBV28	14	NA	TRBJ2-2	CASSRTVLTGELFF
TRBV19	15	NA	TRBJ2-5	CASGPGLTIGETQYF
TRBV19	12	NA	TRBJ1-2	CASSIGGSFYTF
TRBV7-9	12	TRBD1	TRBJ1-2	CASSFTGDGYTF
TRBV7-9	14	TRBD1	TRBJ2-5	CASSLSTGRETQYF
TRBV24-1	13	NA	TRBJ2-1	CATSDLWRNEQFF
TRBV2	15	TRBD2	TRBJ2-7	CASNARTSGTGEQYF
TRBV21-1	14	NA	TRBJ2-7	CASSSRQGSDEQYF
TRBV7-2	14	TRBD2	TRBJ2-7	CASSPGLAGYEQYF
TRBV7-2	18	TRBD2	TRBJ2-3	CASSPGSLAGGRTDTQYF
TRBV2	14	TRBD2	TRBJ2-7	CASSTSGRVYEQYF
TRBV6-5	15	NA	TRBJ2-3	CASSYKGGRADTQYF
TRBV18	16	NA	TRBJ2-1	CASSPPGPLSYNEQFF
TRBV5-6	14	TRBD2	TRBJ2-7	CASSLWRGSHEQYF
TRBV28	13	NA	TRBJ2-7	CASSVGTQAKQYF
TRBV2	18	TRBD1	TRBJ1-2	CASSESGVFKDRKYGYTF
TRBV25-1	15	NA	TRBJ1-5	CASSESGQSNQPQHF
TRBV3-1/TRBV3-2	16	TRBD1	TRBJ1-5	CASSQGGRGSNQPQHF
TRBV12-5	14	NA	TRBJ2-7	CASAAPGPSYEQYF
TRBV7-2	16	TRBD1	TRBJ2-7	CASSLIGQGRSYEQYF
TRBV10-2	13	TRBD2	TRBJ2-7	CASSEREVYEQYF
TRBV10-3	15	TRBD1	TRBJ1-4	CAISEPDRGRGKLFF
TRBV6-5	12	NA	TRBJ1-1	CASSRGSTEAFF
TRBV7-2	14	NA	TRBJ2-2	CASTPGLNTGELFF
TRBV5-1	13	NA	TRBJ2-7	CASSFGGGDEQYF
TRBV7-9	15	NA	TRBJ1-2	CASSLEATGMYGYTF
TRBV7-2	15	TRBD1	TRBJ1-5	CASSARTGPNQPQHF
TRBV12-3/TRBV12-4	13	NA	TRBJ2-1	CASSAGTYNEQFF
TRBV30	17	NA	TRBJ1-5	CAWSSPPSTGKNQPQHF
TRBV3-1/TRBV3-2	17	NA	TRBJ2-7	CASSHDGKGRGDYEQYF
TRBV6-6	15	NA	TRBJ1-4	CASREGRATEGKLFF
TRBV28	14	TRBD2	TRBJ2-7	CASSFLRLASEQYF
TRBV2	14	NA	TRBJ2-7	CASSPRLRTNEQYF
TRBV10-3	15	NA	TRBJ2-1	CAISELGSGYNEQFF
TRBV18	15	TRBD1	TRBJ2-5	CASSPSRGRMETQYF
TRBV19	14	NA	TRBJ1-1	CASRWEGANTEAFF
TRBV28	14	TRBD1	TRBJ2-3	CASDPGGGTDTQYF
TRBV12-5	16	TRBD2	TRBJ2-5	CASGPPLAGGRETQYF
TRBV18	16	TRBD2	TRBJ2-3	CASSPSTSDLTDTQYF
TRBV9	14	NA	TRBJ2-7	CASSVEVRGYEQYF